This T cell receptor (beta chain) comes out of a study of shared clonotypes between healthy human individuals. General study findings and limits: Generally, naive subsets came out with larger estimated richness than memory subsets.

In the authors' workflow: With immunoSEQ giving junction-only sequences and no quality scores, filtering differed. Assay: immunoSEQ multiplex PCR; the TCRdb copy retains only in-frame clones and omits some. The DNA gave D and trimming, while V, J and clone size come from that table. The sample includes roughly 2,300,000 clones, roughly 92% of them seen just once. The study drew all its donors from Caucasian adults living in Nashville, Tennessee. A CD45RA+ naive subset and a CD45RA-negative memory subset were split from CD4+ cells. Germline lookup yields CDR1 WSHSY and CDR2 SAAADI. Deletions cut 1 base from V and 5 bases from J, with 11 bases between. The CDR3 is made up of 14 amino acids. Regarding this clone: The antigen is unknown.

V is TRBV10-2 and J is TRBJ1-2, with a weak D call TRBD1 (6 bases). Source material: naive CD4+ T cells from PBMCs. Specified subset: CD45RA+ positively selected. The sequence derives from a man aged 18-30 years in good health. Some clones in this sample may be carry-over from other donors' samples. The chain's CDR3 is CASSELGAWYGYTF. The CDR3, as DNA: TGCGCCAGCAGTGAGTTGGGGGCATGGTATGGCTACACCTTC.